The rows below give T cell receptor beta chains drawn from one sample of a study of chemoradiotherapy in HPV16-positive cancers. Using immunoSEQ multiplex PCR, the repertoire was profiled, and TCRdb retains in-frame clones only, with some absent. The sample lists roughly 9,000 clones, approximately 71% occurring once. Sampling was conducted from a patient who underwent chemoradiotherapy. These receptors came from a human donor with HPV-associated anogenital cancer. CDR3s include the opening cysteine and the closing phenylalanine or tryptophan. Part of the rows lack a size; the others show once, few, many or a class for expanded clones.

abundance | v_gene | CDR3aa
NA | TRBV11-2 | CASSFQQGRTPLHF
NA | TRBV6-1 | CASTMTPTTTEEQFF
NA | TRBV28 | CASSFGTGGVIASQPQHF
NA | TRBV30 | CAWSGQSYEQYF
NA | TRBV30 | CAWTQGRGEKLFF
NA | TRBV19 | CASKMTTSGVFNEQFF
NA | TRBV5-1 | CASSLVSGGVETQYF
few | TRBV21-1 | CASSSTGTQPLEAFF
NA | TRBV27 | CASSLLERVNEQYF
once | TRBV5-1 | CASSLGPQGGGLTDTQYF
few | TRBV10-1 | CASNTQGGGGSPLHF
NA | TRBV5-1 | CASGTGDTGELFF
few | TRBV7-2 | CASSYSGNTGELFF
NA | TRBV25-1 | CASTTWDRDDSPLHF
once | TRBV7-9 | CASSVNFGVSSYNEQFF
NA | TRBV30 | CAWFRDRAISNYGYTF
NA | TRBV7-9 | CASSLEGLNTEAFF
NA | TRBV6-1 | CASSGRDRETQYF
NA | TRBV2 | CASSSYYEQYF
NA | TRBV4-3 | CASSPDQGGSEAFF
NA | TRBV14 | CASSPAGAYGYTF
NA | TRBV5-6 | CASSFFGPITDTQYF
NA | TRBV9 | CASSPREGAGELFF
NA | TRBV30 | CAGDRAYGYTF
NA | TRBV4-3 | CASSQVRGAVYEQYF
NA | TRBV27 | CASSLSGTLNGYTF
NA | TRBV19 | CASSWTGTNEAFF
once | TRBV4-3 | CASSHMDRNTEAFF